The sequence of this TCR beta chain was determined in a study of regulatory T cells in long-lasting Graves disease. Findings of the study overall: It was in persistent disease that TRBV28, TRBJ1-2 and TRBJ2-5 were favored.

Time point indicated: newly diagnosed GD, antithyroid drugs for less than 3 months. Extracted RNA from PBMCs served as the source of the TCR library. Graves' disease diagnoses followed American Thyroid Association guidelines. This CDR3 spans 15 amino acids. Trimming cost V 0 bases and J 2 bases, with 11 bases left between them. The germline gives CDR1 SGHAT, CDR2 FQNNGV. This clonotype was observed at least ten times. Antigen specificity is unknown. According to the study, TCR beta libraries were built with iRepertoire HTBI primers and CDR3-region Arm-PCR. TCRdb called the multiplex PCR reads again in MiXCR, with one record for every CDR3 protein. This table holds some 410,000 distinct CDR3 sequences, approximately 16% found once. This sample was also put to use in a study of T cells in Graves' hyperthyroidism and ophthalmopathy. That paper notes: Researchers defined stable Graves' hyperthyroidism as no ophthalmopathy progression within 18 months. First-round RT-PCR targeting the TCR CDR3 was performed with the HTBI primer set.

Sequencing used peripheral blood mononuclear cells (PBMCs), obtained at new diagnosis, from a patient treated with antithyroid drugs. The clonotype originates from a woman aged 30 to 39 with Graves disease. This chain links TRBV11-2 with TRBJ2-7; a possible D gene is TRBD2 (5 bases). CDR3 coding DNA: TGTGCCAGCAGCTTAGAGAGGGCAGCCCCCTACGAGCAGTACTTC. Its protein product is CASSLERAAPYEQYF.